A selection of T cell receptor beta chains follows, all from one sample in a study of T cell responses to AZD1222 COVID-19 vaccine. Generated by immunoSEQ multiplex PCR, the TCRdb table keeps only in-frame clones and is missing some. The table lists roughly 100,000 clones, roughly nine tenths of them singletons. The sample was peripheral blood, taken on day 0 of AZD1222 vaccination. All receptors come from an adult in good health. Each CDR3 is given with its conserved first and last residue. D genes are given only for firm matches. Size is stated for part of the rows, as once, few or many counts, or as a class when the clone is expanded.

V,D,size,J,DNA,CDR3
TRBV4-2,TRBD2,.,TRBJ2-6,TGTGCCAGCAGCCAAGATAAGGCTAGCGGGAGATACTCTGGGGCCAACGTCCTGACTTTC,CASSQDKASGRYSGANVLTF
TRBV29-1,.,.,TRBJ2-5,TGCAGCGCCAGGGTCACGACTGGGGAGACCCAGTACTTC,CSARVTTGETQYF
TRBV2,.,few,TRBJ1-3,TGTGCCAGCAGTACCCCGGGGGATGTCACTGCTGGAAACACCATATATTTT,CASSTPGDVTAGNTIYF
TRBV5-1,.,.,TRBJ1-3,TGCGCCAGCAGCTTGGACGGCTCTGGAAACACCATATATTTT,CASSLDGSGNTIYF
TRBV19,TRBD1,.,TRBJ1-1,TGTGCCAGTAGTATACGGACAGGGCCGAACACTGAAGCTTTCTTT,CASSIRTGPNTEAFF
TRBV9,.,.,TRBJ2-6,TGTGCCAGCAGCATCCCAGCGGCCAACGTCCTGACTTTC,CASSIPAANVLTF
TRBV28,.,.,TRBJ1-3,TGTGCCAGCAGTTCGTTCAGGGGTACTGGAAACACCATATATTTT,CASSSFRGTGNTIYF
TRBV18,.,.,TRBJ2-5,TGTGCCAGCTCACCAGCTAGCTCTGCCAATGGGGAATACTTC,CASSPASSANGEYF
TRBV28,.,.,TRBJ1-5,TGTGCCAGCAGTTTTATGTGGGCCCGGGGCAATCAGCCCCAGCATTTT,CASSFMWARGNQPQHF
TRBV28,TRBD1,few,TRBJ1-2,TGTGCCAGCAGTGGAGGGGGACAGGGGTCTTTTGGCTACACCTTC,CASSGGGQGSFGYTF
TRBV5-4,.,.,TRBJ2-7,TGTGCCAGCAGCTTGTATTTGGGGTCCTACGAGCAGTACTTC,CASSLYLGSYEQYF
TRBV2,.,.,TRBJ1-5,TGTGCCAGCAGTACAGGGTGGCAGCCCCAGCATTTT,CASSTGWQPQHF
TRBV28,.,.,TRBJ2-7,TGTGCCAGCAGCCCAGCGGGTTTCTACGAGCAGTACTTC,CASSPAGFYEQYF
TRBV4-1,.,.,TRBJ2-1,TGCGCCAGCAGCCAACTTGGACTGACCAATGAGCAGTTCTTC,CASSQLGLTNEQFF
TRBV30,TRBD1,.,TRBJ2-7,TGTGCCTGGATACCCCGACGGGACAGATCCTACGAGCAGTACTTC,CAWIPRRDRSYEQYF
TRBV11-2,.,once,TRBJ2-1,TGTGCCAGCAGCGAAAACCGGAAACCCAATGAGCAGTTCTTC,CASSENRKPNEQFF